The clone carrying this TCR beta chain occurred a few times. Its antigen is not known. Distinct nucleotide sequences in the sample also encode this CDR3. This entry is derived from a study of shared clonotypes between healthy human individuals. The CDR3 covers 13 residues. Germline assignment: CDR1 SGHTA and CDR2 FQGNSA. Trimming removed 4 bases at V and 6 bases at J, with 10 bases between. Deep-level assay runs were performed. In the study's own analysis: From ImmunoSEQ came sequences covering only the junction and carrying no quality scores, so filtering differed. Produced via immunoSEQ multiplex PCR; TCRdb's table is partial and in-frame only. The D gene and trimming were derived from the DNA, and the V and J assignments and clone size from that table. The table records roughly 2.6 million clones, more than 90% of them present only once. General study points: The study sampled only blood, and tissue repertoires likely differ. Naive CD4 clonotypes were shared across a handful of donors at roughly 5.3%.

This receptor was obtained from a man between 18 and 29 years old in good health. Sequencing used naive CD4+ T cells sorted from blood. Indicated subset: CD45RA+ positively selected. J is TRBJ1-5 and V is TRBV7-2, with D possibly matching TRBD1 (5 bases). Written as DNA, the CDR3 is TGTGCCAGCAGCTCCCAGGGTGGTCAGCCCCAGCATTTT. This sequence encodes CASSSQGGQPQHF.